Shown below are 25 T cell receptor beta chains from a single sample sequenced in a study of OX40 agonist ivuxolimab in advanced cancers. Assay used: immunoSEQ multiplex PCR; TCRdb lists only in-frame clones, some missing. The repertoire holds approximately 90,000 clones, with approximately 85% as singletons. The material sequenced was CD4+ or CD8+ T cells sorted from blood, taken in a trial of the OX40 agonist ivuxolimab. The receptor set was obtained from an adult with an advanced solid tumor such as melanoma, head and neck, liver or kidney cancer.

The gene calls are TRBV13 and TRBJ2-3; D is undetermined. Trimming took 6 bases from V and 3 from J, leaving 7 bases between them. Per the germline V gene, CDR1 is PRHDT and CDR2 is FYEKMQ (reference sequence). The CDR3 loop spans 12 amino acids. The DNA for the CDR3 is TGTGCCAGCAGTATAGGGACAGATACGCAGTATTTT. This translates into CASSIGTDTQYF.

The chain is built from TRBV7-2 and TRBJ2-1; D possibly corresponds to TRBD1 (6 bases). V shed 5 bases and J shed 4 bases, with 21 bases lying between them. This CDR3 region has 17 residues. The germline gives CDR1 SGHTA, CDR2 FQGNSA. This CDR3 is CASSPPRDIWTYNEQFF. The CDR3 nucleotides read TGTGCCAGCAGCCCCCCCCGGGACATTTGGACTTACAATGAGCAGTTCTTC.

The chain joins TRBV10-3 to TRBJ1-2, with D tentatively TRBD1 (6 bases). This CDR3 is built from 13 residues. Germline values: CDR1 ENHRY, CDR2 SYGVKD. V was clipped by 4 bases and J by 8 bases, with 14 bases between them. The CDR3 here is CAISGRDNRGYTF. In DNA, the CDR3 is TGTGCCATCAGTGGCCGGGACAACCGGGGCTACACCTTC.

This chain joins TRBV4-1 and TRBJ2-6, with D perhaps matching TRBD1 (5 bases). The CDR3 contains 18 residues. The V end lost 0 bases, the J end lost 4 bases, and 16 bases lay between the germline ends. The V gene's germline CDR1 is MGHRA and CDR2 YSYEKL. CDR3 sequence: CASSQDWPRVTGANVLTF. In DNA, the CDR3 is TGCGCCAGCAGCCAAGATTGGCCCAGGGTTACGGGGGCCAACGTCCTGACTTTC.

The V gene is TRBV19, the J gene TRBJ2-5; 9 bases map to TRBD2. V dropped 5 bases and J dropped 7; count of bases not matched to a gene: 17. From germline, CDR1 is LNHDA and CDR2 SQIVND (reference sequence). The CDR3 loop spans 17 amino acids. The CDR3 DNA reads TGTGCCAGTAGTCCCCACCCTGTGGGTAGCGGGAGAGTGACCCAGTACTTC. It translates to CASSPHPVGSGRVTQYF. Looking up the rest from reference TRBV19 and TRBJ2-5 gives the full variable domain: DGGITQSPKYLFRKEGQNVTLSCEQNLNHDAMYWYRQDPGQGLRLIYYSQIVNDFQKGDIAEGYSVSREKKESFPLTVTSAQKNPTAFYLCASSPHPVGSGRVTQYFGPGTRLLVL.

The CDR3 reads CASSIDGTSYEQYF. The DNA of the CDR3 is TGTGCCAGTAGTATAGATGGGACCTCCTACGAGCAGTACTTC. The chain is built from TRBV19 and TRBJ2-7; D is perhaps TRBD1 or TRBD2 (5 bases each). CDR1 and CDR2 (germline): LNHDA, SQIVND (reference sequence). Trimming shortened V by 0 bases and J by 0 bases, and 6 bases separated the two germline ends. CDR3 length equals 14 residues.

A few counts support this clone. The chain has TRBV5-4 and TRBJ2-5; the D gene is possibly TRBD2 (7 bases). The CDR3 runs 16 residues. V dropped 5 bases and J dropped 4 bases, with 21 bases sitting between them. Germline V lookup: CDR1 SGHNT, CDR2 YYREEE (reference sequence). The CDR3 nucleotides read TGTGCCAGCAGGCGGTCGGTAGGGGGGGCTGGAGAGACCCAGTACTTC. It is translated as CASRRSVGGAGETQYF.

The chain is built from TRBV28 and TRBJ2-3; D might be TRBD2 (5 bases). The V end lost 7 bases, the J end lost 0 bases, and 17 bases lay between the germline ends. Germline CDR1 is MDHEN and CDR2 is SYDVKM. This CDR3 spans 16 amino acids. The DNA of the CDR3 is TGTGCCAGCACCCCCGGGGTATTTACTAGCACAGATACGCAGTATTTT. This gives the protein CASTPGVFTSTDTQYF.

In DNA form, the CDR3 reads TGTGCCTGGTCCCGGGGGCTGACAAACCGTAAAGAAGCTTTCTTT. This gives the protein CAWSRGLTNRKEAFF. The chain links TRBV30 to TRBJ1-1; perhaps TRBD1 as D (6 bases). The CDR3 is made up of 15 amino acids. Germline-derived CDR1 and CDR2 are GTSNPN and SVGIG (reference sequence). V lost 5 bases and J 8 bases, leaving 24 bases between the germline ends.

This clone appeared a single time. V and J are TRBV27 and TRBJ2-1; maybe TRBD1 (6 bases). V shed 7 bases and J shed 4 bases, with 20 bases lying between them. The CDR3 is 16 amino acids. Germline V gene data show CDR1 as MNHEY and CDR2 as SMNVEV (reference sequence). The CDR3, as DNA: TGTGCCAGCAACCGGCTACAGGGCTACTCATACAATGAGCAGTTCTTC. Its protein is CASNRLQGYSYNEQFF.

The chain recombines TRBV7-6 with TRBJ1-1; 10 nucleotides line up with TRBD1. The CDR3 is 16 residues long. Trimming at V came to 3 bases and at J to 3 bases, leaving 7 bases not matched to a gene. Per germline, CDR1 SGHVS and CDR2 FNYEAQ. For the CDR3, the DNA is TGTGCCAGCAGCTTGGGGCTTGGGACAGGGGACACTGAAGCTTTCTTT. Translating gives CASSLGLGTGDTEAFF. The whole variable domain, remainder taken from reference TRBV7-6 and TRBJ1-1, is GAGVSQSPRYKVTKRGQDVALRCDPISGHVSLYWYRQALGQGPEFLTYFNYEAQQDKSGLPNDRFSAERPEGSISTLTIQRTEQRDSAMYRCASSLGLGTGDTEAFFGQGTRLTVV.

The chain has TRBV28 and TRBJ2-2; D possibly corresponds to TRBD1 (6 bases). Trimming shortened V by 1 base and J by 3 bases, and 9 bases separated the two germline ends. Germline values: CDR1 MDHEN, CDR2 SYDVKM. This CDR3 is 15 amino acids long. The DNA of the CDR3 is TGTGCCAGCAGTTTATACAGGGTGTACACCGGGGAGCTGTTTTTT. Its translation: CASSLYRVYTGELFF.

This chain connects TRBV10-1 to TRBJ2-1; 8 positions match TRBD2. The J segment lost 5 bases and the V segment lost 3 bases, leaving 9 bases of the junction unmatched. There are 16 residues in the CDR3. From germline, CDR1 is WNHNN and CDR2 SYGVQD (reference sequence). Here the CDR3 reads CASSDPGTRGNNEQFF. CDR3 DNA sequence: TGCGCCAGCAGTGATCCGGGGACTAGAGGGAACAATGAGCAGTTCTTC.

The chain recombines TRBV7-2 with TRBJ2-4; 13 bases align to TRBD2. Trimming took 0 bases from V and 11 from J; bases not matched to a gene: 7. Germline CDR1 SGHTA, CDR2 FQGNSA. The CDR3 sequence is 16 residues long. The CDR3 loop reads CASSLAFTSGRGVQYF. DNA for the CDR3: TGTGCCAGCAGCTTAGCTTTTACTAGCGGGAGGGGGGTTCAGTACTTC.

The genes are TRBV2 and TRBJ2-2; no clear D. V shed 0 bases and J shed 5 bases, with 10 bases lying between them. The CDR3 contains 15 residues. Germline-derived CDR1 and CDR2 are SNHLY and FYNNEI. Written as DNA, the CDR3 is TGTGCCAGCAGTGAAGCGCAGGATGGGACCGGGGAGCTGTTTTTT. Encoded protein: CASSEAQDGTGELFF.

This clone is a singleton in its sample. This rearrangement joins TRBV27 to TRBJ2-7, with TRBD1 identical over 8 bases. Trimming took 5 bases from V and 3 from J; bases not matched to a gene: 6. This CDR3 spans 14 amino acids. Germline V gene lookup returns CDR1 MNHEY and CDR2 SMNVEV (reference sequence). CDR3 residues: CASSKTGVGYEQYF. CDR3 nucleotide sequence: TGTGCCAGCAGTAAGACAGGGGTCGGCTACGAGCAGTACTTC.

The chain has TRBV7-9 and TRBJ1-2, with 9 bases identical to TRBD1. Per germline, CDR1 SEHNR and CDR2 FQNEAQ (reference sequence). J gave up 4 bases and V 5 bases, and 8 bases lay outside the gene matches. The CDR3 is 15 residues long. This CDR3 is CASSTSDRGGYGYTF. The CDR3 bases are TGTGCCAGCAGCACGTCGGACAGGGGAGGCTATGGCTACACCTTC.

This chain links TRBV5-1 with TRBJ2-1, with 7 bases matching TRBD1. CDR3 length equals 15 residues. Trimming at V came to 3 bases and at J to 8 bases, leaving 11 bases not matched to a gene. From germline, CDR1 is SGHRS and CDR2 YFSETQ. CDR3 nucleotides: TGCGCCAGCAGCTACATGGGACAGCCCGAAGATGAGCAGTTCTTC. Translation: CASSYMGQPEDEQFF.

The chain carries TRBV6-1 and TRBJ2-7; no definite D call. Trimming took 4 bases from V and 4 from J, leaving 17 bases between them. The CDR3 extends over 15 amino acids. Germline CDR1 is MNHNS and CDR2 is SASEGT. This CDR3 reads CASSVVGFEFYEQYF. The DNA of the CDR3 is TGTGCCAGCAGTGTGGTAGGGTTCGAATTTTACGAGCAGTACTTC.

The DNA for the CDR3 is TGCGCCAGCTTTCCAGGGGGCAGTCAGCCCCAGCATTTT. This codes for CASFPGGSQPQHF. The gene calls are TRBV23-1 and TRBJ1-5; 8 bases map to TRBD1. TRBV23-1 is an ORF, with its function uncertain. CDR3 length equals 13 residues. J gave up 6 bases and V 8 bases, and 6 bases lay outside the gene matches.

The V and J genes are TRBV5-4 and TRBJ2-1; 9 bases map to TRBD2. Germline V gene data show CDR1 as SGHNT and CDR2 as YYREEE (reference sequence). Trimming cost V 4 bases and J 5 bases; bases outside gene matches: 16. This CDR3 region has 18 residues. In nucleotides, the CDR3 is TGTGCCAGCAGCCAATCACTACCCCCTAGCGGGGCTCACAATGAGCAGTTCTTC. This encodes CASSQSLPPSGAHNEQFF.

The rearrangement joins TRBV16 to TRBJ1-5, with D unresolved. V was cut by 0 bases and J by 0 bases, with 6 bases left in between. This CDR3 spans 15 amino acids. Germline CDR1 KGHSY, CDR2 FQNENV. The DNA of the CDR3 is TGTGCCAGCAGCCAATCGGCGGATAGCAATCAGCCCCAGCATTTT. This codes for CASSQSADSNQPQHF.

The J gene is TRBJ1-4, the V gene TRBV19; no definite D call. This CDR3 has 16 residues. CDR1 is LNHDA and CDR2 is SQIVND in the germline V gene (reference sequence). V was shortened by 9 bases and J by 0 bases, with 17 bases between the two germline ends. CDR3 coding DNA: TGTGCCAGCCAACGGGGAGGGATCTCAACTAATGAAAAACTGTTTTTT. It specifies CASQRGGISTNEKLFF. The complete variable domain, with remaining parts taken from reference TRBV19 and TRBJ1-4, reads DGGITQSPKYLFRKEGQNVTLSCEQNLNHDAMYWYRQDPGQGLRLIYYSQIVNDFQKGDIAEGYSVSREKKESFPLTVTSAQKNPTAFYLCASQRGGISTNEKLFFGSGTQLSVL.

This chain links TRBV5-1 with TRBJ2-5; D gene uncertain. The CDR3 runs to 13 residues. The V and J ends lost 5 bases and 2 bases respectively, with 10 bases between them. Germline loops: CDR1 SGHRS, CDR2 YFSETQ. The CDR3 is CASRRTAQETQYF. The CDR3 nucleotides read TGCGCCAGCAGGAGGACGGCTCAAGAGACCCAGTACTTC.

This clone occurred a few times. The chain joins TRBV6-5 to TRBJ2-6; D remains unclear. The CDR3 loop spans 14 amino acids. The germline V gene has CDR1 MNHEY and CDR2 SVGAGI. Trimming stripped 5 bases from V and 3 bases from J, with 8 bases between. The CDR3 reads CASSRTGGANVLTF. Here the CDR3 DNA reads TGTGCCAGCAGTAGGACGGGTGGGGCCAACGTCCTGACTTTC.